This T cell receptor (beta chain) was found in a study of CD8 T cells in ankylosing spondylitis. Study-level results: CD8+ by phenotype, disease-linked clones were relatively rare in peripheral blood. The clones that were linked to disease were reported to be significantly enriched in matched synovial fluid samples from ankylosing spondylitis patients.

With V trimmed by 6 bases and J by 3 bases, 5 bases remained unmatched. Looked up from germline, CDR1 is MNHEY and CDR2 is SMNVEV (reference sequence). The CDR3 spans 15 residues. One entry per CDR3 protein, called by TCRdb with MiXCR from the 5' RACE reads. The sample records around 300,000 distinct CDR3 sequences, around a tenth being singletons. The sample holds many counts of this clonotype. Its antigen is still unknown. The sequence derives from a female donor with ankylosing spondylitis or in good health (not recorded which). Material for sequencing was blood, either unsorted or a sorted T cell fraction (not recorded which). The rearrangement links TRBV27 to TRBJ2-2, with 9 bases aligning to TRBD1. The CDR3 nucleotides read TGTGCCAGCAGCCCCGGGACAGGGTACACCGGGGAGCTGTTTTTT. Translated: CASSPGTGYTGELFF.